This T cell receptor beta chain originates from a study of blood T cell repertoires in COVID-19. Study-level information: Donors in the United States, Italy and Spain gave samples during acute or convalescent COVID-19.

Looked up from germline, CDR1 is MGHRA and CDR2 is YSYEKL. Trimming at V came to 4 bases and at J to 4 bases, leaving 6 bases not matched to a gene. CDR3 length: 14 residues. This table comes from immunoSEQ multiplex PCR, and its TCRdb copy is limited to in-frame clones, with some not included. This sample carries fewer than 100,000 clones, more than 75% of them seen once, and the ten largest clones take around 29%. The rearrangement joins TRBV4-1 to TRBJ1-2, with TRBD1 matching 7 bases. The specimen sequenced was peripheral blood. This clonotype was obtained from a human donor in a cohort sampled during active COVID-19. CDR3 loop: CASSPPTGLYGYTF. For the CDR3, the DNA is TGCGCCAGCAGCCCACCGACAGGGCTCTATGGCTACACCTTC.